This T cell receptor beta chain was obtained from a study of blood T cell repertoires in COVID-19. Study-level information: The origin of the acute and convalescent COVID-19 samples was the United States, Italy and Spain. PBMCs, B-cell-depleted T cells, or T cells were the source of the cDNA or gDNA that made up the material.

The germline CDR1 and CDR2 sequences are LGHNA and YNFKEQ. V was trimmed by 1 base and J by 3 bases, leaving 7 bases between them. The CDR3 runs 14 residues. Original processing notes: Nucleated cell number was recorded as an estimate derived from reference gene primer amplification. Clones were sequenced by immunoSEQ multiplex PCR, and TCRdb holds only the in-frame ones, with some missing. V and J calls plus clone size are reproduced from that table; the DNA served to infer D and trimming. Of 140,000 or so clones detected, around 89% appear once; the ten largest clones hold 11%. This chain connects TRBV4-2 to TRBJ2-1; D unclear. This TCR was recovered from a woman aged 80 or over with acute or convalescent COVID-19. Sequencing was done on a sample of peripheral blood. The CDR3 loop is CASSQAGNYNEQFF. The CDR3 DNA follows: TGTGCCAGCAGCCAAGCAGGAAACTACAATGAGCAGTTCTTC.